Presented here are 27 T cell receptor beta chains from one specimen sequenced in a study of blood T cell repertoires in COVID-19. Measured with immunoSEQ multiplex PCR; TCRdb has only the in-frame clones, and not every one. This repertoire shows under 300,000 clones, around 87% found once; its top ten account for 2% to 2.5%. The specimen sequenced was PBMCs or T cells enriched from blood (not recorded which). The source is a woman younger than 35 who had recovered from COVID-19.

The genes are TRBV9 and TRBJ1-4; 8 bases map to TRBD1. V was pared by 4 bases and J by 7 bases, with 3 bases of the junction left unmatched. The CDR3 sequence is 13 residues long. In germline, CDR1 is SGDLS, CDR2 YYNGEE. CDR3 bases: TGTGCCAGCAGCCGTCAGGGGGCTGAAAAACTGTTTTTT. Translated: CASSRQGAEKLFF.

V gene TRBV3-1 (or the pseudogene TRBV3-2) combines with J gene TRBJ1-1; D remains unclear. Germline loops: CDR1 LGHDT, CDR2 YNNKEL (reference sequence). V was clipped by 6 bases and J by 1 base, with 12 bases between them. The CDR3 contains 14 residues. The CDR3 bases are TGTGCCAGCAGTACGACACATAAGAACACTGAAGCTTTCTTT. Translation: CASSTTHKNTEAFF.

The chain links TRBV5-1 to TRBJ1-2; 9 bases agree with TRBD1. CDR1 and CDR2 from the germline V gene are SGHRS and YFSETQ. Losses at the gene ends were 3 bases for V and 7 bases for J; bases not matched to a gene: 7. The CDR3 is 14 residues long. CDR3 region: CASSWETGGTGYTF. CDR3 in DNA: TGCGCCAGCAGCTGGGAGACAGGGGGGACTGGCTACACCTTC.

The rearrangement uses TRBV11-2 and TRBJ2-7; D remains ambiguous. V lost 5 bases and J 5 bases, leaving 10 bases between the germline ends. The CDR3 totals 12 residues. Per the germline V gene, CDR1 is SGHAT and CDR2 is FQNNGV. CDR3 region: CASSPVVDEQYF. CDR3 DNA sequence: TGTGCCAGCAGCCCGGTCGTGGACGAGCAGTACTTC.

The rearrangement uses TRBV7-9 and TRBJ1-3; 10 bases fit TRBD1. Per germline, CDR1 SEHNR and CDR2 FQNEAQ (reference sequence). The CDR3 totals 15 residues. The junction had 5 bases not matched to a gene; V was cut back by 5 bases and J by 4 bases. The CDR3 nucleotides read TGTGCCAGCAGCGTTGGGACAGGGGACGGAAACACCATATATTTT. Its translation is CASSVGTGDGNTIYF.

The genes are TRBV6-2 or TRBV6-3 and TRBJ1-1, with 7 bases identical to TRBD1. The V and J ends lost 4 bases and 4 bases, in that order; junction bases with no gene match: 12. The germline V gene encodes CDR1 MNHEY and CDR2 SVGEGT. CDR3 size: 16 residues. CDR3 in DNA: TGTGCCAGCAGTTTCGGATCGACAGGGTTGGGCACTGAAGCTTTCTTT. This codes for CASSFGSTGLGTEAFF.

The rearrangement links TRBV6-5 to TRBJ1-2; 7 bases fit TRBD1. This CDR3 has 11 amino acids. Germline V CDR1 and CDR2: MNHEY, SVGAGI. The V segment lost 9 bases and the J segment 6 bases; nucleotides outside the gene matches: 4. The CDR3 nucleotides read TGTGCCAGTAGGGGGCGGGATGGCTACACCTTC. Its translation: CASRGRDGYTF.

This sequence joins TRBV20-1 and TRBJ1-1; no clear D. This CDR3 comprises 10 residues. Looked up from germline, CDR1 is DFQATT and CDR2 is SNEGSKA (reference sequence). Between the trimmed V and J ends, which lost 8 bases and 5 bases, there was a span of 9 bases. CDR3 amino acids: CSYGGTEAFF. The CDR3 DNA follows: TGCAGTTACGGAGGTACTGAAGCTTTCTTT.

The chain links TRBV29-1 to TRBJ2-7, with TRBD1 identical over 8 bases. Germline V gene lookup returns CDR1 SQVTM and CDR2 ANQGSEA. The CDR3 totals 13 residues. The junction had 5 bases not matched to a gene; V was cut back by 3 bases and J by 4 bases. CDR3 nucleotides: TGCAGCGTTGAGACGACAGGGGAGTACGAGCAGTACTTC. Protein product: CSVETTGEYEQYF.

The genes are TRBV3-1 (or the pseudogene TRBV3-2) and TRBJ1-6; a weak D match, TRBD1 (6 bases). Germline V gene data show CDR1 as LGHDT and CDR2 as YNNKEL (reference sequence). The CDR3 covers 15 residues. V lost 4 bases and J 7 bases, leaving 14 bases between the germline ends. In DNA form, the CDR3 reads TGTGCCAGCAGCCCGGAGTTGGGACAAAATTCACCCCTCCACTTT. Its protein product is CASSPELGQNSPLHF.

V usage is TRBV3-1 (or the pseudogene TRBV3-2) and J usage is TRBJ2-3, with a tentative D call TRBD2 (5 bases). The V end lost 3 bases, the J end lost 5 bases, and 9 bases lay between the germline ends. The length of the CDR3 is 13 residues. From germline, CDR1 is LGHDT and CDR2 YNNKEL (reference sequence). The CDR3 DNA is TGTGCCAGCAGCCAGACCCGGGGAGATACGCAGTATTTT. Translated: CASSQTRGDTQYF.

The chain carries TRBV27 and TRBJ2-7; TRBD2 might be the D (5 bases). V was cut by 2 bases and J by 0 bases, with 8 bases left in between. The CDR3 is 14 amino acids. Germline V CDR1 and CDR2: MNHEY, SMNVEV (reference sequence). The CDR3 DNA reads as TGTGCCAGCAGTTTAATTGGACTCTCCTACGAGCAGTACTTC. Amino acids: CASSLIGLSYEQYF.

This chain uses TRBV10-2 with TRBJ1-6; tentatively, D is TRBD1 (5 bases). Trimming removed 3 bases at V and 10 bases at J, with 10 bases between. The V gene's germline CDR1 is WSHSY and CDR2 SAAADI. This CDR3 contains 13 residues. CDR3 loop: CASSDGGGSPLHF. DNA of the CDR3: TGCGCCAGCAGTGACGGGGGAGGATCACCCCTCCACTTT.

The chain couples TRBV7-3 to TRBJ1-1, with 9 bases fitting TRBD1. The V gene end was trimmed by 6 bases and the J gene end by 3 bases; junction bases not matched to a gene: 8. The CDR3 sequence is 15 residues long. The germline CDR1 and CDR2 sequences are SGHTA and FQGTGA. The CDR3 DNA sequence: TGTGCCAGCAGTCCAAAACAGGGGGCGCACACTGAAGCTTTCTTT. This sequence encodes CASSPKQGAHTEAFF.

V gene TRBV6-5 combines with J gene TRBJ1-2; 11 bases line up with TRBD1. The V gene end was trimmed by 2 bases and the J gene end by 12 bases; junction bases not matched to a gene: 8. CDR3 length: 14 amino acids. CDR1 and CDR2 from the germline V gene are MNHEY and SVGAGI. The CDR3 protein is CASSYGTDRGHDTF. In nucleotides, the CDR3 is TGTGCCAGCAGTTACGGGACGGACAGGGGGCATGACACCTTC.

Here the CDR3 reads CASSWTGDSNQPQHF. In nucleotides, the CDR3 is TGTGCCAGCAGCTGGACAGGGGATAGCAATCAGCCCCAGCATTTT. The gene calls are TRBV5-6 and TRBJ1-5, with TRBD1 matching over 9 bases. V trimming: 3 bases; J trimming: 0 bases; junction bases outside the gene matches: 1. The length of the CDR3 is 15 residues. CDR1 and CDR2 from the germline V gene are SGHDT and YYEEEE.

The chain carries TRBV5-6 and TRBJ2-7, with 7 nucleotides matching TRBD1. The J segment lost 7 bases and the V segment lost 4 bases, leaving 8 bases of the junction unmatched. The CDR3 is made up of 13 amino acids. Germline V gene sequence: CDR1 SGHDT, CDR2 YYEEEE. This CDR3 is CASSPTGIWEQYF. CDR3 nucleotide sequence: TGTGCCAGCAGCCCGACAGGGATTTGGGAGCAGTACTTC.

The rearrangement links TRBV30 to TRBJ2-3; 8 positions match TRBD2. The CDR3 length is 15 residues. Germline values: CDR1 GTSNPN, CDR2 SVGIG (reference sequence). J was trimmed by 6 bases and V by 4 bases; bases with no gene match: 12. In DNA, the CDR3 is TGTGCCTGGACGCCACGAGGACTAGCCTTGGATACGCAGTATTTT. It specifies CAWTPRGLALDTQYF. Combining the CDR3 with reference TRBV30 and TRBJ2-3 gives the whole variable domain SQTIHQWPATLVQPVGSPLSLECTVEGTSNPNLYWYRQAAGRGLQLLFYSVGIGQISSEVPQNLSASRPQDRQFILSSKKLLLSDSGFYLCAWTPRGLALDTQYFGPGTRLTVL.

CDR3 bases: TGTGCCAGCAGCAAGCCGGGACAAGGGAACACTGAAGCTTTCTTT. Protein product: CASSKPGQGNTEAFF. This chain links TRBV5-4 with TRBJ1-1; D might be TRBD1 (6 bases). Germline V gene data show CDR1 as SGHNT and CDR2 as YYREEE (reference sequence). The CDR3 contains 15 residues. V was cut by 4 bases and J by 1 base, with 14 bases left in between.

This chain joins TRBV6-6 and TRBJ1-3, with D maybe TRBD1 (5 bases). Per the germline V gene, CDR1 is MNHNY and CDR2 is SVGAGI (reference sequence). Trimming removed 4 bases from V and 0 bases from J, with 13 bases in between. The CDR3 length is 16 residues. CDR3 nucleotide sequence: TGTGCCAGCAGTTCCGCCCAGGGCTCCTCTGGAAACACCATATATTTT. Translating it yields CASSSAQGSSGNTIYF.

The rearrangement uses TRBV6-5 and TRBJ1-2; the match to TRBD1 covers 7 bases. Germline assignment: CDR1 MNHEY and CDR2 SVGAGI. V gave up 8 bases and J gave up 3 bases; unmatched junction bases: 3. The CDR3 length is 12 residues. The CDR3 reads CASLDRDYGYTF. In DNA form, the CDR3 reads TGTGCCAGCCTTGACAGGGACTATGGCTACACCTTC.

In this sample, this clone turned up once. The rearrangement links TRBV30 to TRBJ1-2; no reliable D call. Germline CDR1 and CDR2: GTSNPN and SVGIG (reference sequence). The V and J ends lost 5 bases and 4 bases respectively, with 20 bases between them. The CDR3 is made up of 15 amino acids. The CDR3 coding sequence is TGTGCCTGGGGGAGGAACCCCCGCATAATCTATGGCTACACCTTC. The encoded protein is CAWGRNPRIIYGYTF.

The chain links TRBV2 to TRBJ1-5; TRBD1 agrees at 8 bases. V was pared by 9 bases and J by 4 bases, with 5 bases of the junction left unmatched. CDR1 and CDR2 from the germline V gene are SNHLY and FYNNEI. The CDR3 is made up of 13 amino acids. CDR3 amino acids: CASEGQGNQPQHF. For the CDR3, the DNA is TGTGCCAGTGAAGGACAGGGTAATCAGCCCCAGCATTTT.

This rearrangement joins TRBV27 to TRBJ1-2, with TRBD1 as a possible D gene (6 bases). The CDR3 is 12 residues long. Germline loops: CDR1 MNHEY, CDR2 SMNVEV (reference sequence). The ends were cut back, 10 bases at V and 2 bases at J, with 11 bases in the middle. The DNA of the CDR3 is TGTGCCACCATGACAGGCAACTATGGCTACACCTTC. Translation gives CATMTGNYGYTF.

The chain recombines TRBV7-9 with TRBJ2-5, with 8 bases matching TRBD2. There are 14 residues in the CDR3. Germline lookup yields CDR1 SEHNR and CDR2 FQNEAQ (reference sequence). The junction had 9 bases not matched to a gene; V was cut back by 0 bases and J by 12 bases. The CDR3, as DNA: TGTGCCAGCAGCTTAGCGCCGGGGCGGGGGGCCAAGTACTTC. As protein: CASSLAPGRGAKYF.

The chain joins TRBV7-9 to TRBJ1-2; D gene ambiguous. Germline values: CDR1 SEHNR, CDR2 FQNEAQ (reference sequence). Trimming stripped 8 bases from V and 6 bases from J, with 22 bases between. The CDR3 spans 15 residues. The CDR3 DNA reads TGTGCCAGCCAAAAGGACTTAGCTTCCGTCCATGGCTACACCTTC. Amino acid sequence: CASQKDLASVHGYTF.

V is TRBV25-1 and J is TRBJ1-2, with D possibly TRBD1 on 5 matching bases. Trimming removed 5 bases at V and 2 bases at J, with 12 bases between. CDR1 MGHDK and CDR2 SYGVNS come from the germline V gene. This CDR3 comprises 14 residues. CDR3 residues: CASSPGLANYGYTF. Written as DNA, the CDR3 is TGTGCCAGCAGTCCGGGACTGGCGAACTATGGCTACACCTTC.